Below, 19 T cell receptor beta chains from the same sample are listed, as sequenced in a study of HIV-infected patients and healthy controls. Alpha and beta constant-region primers primed reverse transcription of 500 to 550 ng RNA. Alpha and beta chain libraries were made separately by chain-specific third strand synthesis with multiplexing indices. TCRdb independently ran MiXCR on the 5' RACE reads; one entry per CDR3 protein. The profile shows about 8,000 distinct CDR3 sequences, around 6.7% of them singletons. Follow-up blood was drawn about 14 weeks, roughly three months, after antiretroviral therapy began. The repertoire came from unfractionated whole blood and reflected all unsorted peripheral T cells. Sequencing was performed on blood, taken during antiretroviral therapy. The origin of the receptors is an adult with HIV infection.

Sample share makes this clonotype medium-sized. Being off target in a library aimed at alpha chains, this beta chain has a size of little meaning. The J gene is TRBJ2-7, the V gene TRBV27; 7 bases match TRBD2. The CDR3 contains 14 residues. The V gene end was trimmed by 8 bases and the J gene end by 9 bases; junction bases not matched to a gene: 16. Germline CDR1 and CDR2: MNHEY and SMNVEV (reference sequence). The CDR3 DNA follows: TGTGCCAGCGGATTCGGACTAGGTGTGAGAGTGCAGTACTTC. Protein product: CASGFGLGVRVQYF.

Of note for this clonotype: This beta chain is off target for a library built for alpha chains, so its abundance means little. This chain connects TRBV5-1 to TRBJ2-3, with D possibly matching TRBD1 (5 bases). V was shortened by 0 bases and J by 1 base, with 15 bases between the two germline ends. CDR1 SGHRS and CDR2 YFSETQ come from the germline V gene. The CDR3 is 17 amino acids. CDR3 loop: CASSLGGSQGGTDTQYF. The CDR3 bases are TGCGCCAGCAGCTTGGGGGGCAGCCAAGGAGGCACAGATACGCAGTATTTT.

This clonotype was seen at least ten times. As an off-target read in a library built for alpha chains, this beta chain has a frequency of little significance. The chain joins TRBV3-1 to TRBJ1-2; 9 nucleotides align to TRBD1. Germline loops: CDR1 LGHDT, CDR2 YNNKEL (reference sequence). Trimming at V came to 0 bases and at J to 5 bases, leaving 7 bases not matched to a gene. The CDR3 covers 16 residues. The CDR3 coding sequence is TGTGCCAGCAGCCAAGACGGGACAGGGCTTGCGTATGGCTACACCTTC. Encoded protein: CASSQDGTGLAYGYTF.

The table lists this clonotype with many counts. With the library built for alpha chains, this beta chain is off target and its frequency is not meaningful. The V call is TRBV5-1, the J call TRBJ2-1, with D possibly being TRBD2 (6 bases). Germline V gene sequence: CDR1 SGHRS, CDR2 YFSETQ. The CDR3 runs to 17 residues. Between the trimmed V and J ends, which lost 8 bases and 0 bases, there was a span of 21 bases. CDR3 region: CARAPSGGGSSYNEQFF. CDR3 nucleotides: TGCGCCAGGGCCCCCTCAGGTGGGGGGAGCTCCTACAATGAGCAGTTCTTC.

This clonotype was recorded at least ten times. This beta chain is an unintended read in a library built for alpha chains; its size means little. The V call is TRBV7-6, the J call TRBJ2-3; the D gene is possibly TRBD2 (6 bases). V lost 5 bases and J lost 1, with 13 bases in between. The CDR3 totals 15 residues. Germline loops: CDR1 SGHVS, CDR2 FNYEAQ. CDR3 sequence reads: CASSPGAKGTDTQYF. CDR3 coding DNA: TGTGCCAGCAGCCCGGGAGCTAAGGGCACAGATACGCAGTATTTT.

This clonotype is classed as medium-sized. This beta chain came through as a stray read in a library set up for alpha chains, and its size says little. CDR3 coding DNA: TGTGCCAGCAGTTTACGGGCCGACTACGAGCAGTACTTC. As protein: CASSLRADYEQYF. This sequence joins TRBV6-6 and TRBJ2-7; D is unclear. CDR1 is MNHNY, CDR2 SVGAGI, per germline (reference sequence). Trimming cost V 4 bases and J 3 bases, with 10 bases left between them. The CDR3 runs to 13 residues.

In its sample, this clonotype was seen many times. This beta chain was picked up by a library intended for alpha chains and is off target, so its count carries little meaning. V and J are TRBV28 and TRBJ2-1, with unresolved D. Trimming removed 10 bases from V and 0 bases from J, with 13 bases in between. CDR3 length equals 14 residues. CDR1 is MDHEN, CDR2 SYDVKM, per germline. CDR3 amino acids: CATAVPSSYNEQFF. DNA for the CDR3: TGTGCCACCGCGGTCCCGAGCTCCTACAATGAGCAGTTCTTC.

This clonotype was recorded at least ten times. With the library built for alpha chains, this beta chain is off target and its frequency is not meaningful. The chain has TRBV7-9 and TRBJ1-6, with a possible D match to TRBD1 (5 bases). V shed 3 bases and J shed 8 bases, with 11 bases lying between them. This CDR3 is built from 14 residues. CDR1 is SEHNR, CDR2 FQNEAQ, per germline (reference sequence). The DNA for the CDR3 is TGTGCCAGCAGCTTCATCAGGGCAGATTCACCCCTCCACTTT. This codes for CASSFIRADSPLHF.

Relative to its sample, this clonotype is medium-sized. As an off-target read in a library built for alpha chains, this beta chain has a frequency of little significance. J is TRBJ2-7 and V is TRBV5-6, with D perhaps matching TRBD1 or TRBD2 (5 bases each). There are 15 residues in the CDR3. V was pared by 4 bases and J by 5 bases, with 19 bases between. Germline V CDR1 and CDR2: SGHDT, YYEEEE. The CDR3 nucleotides read TGTGCCAGCAGCGTCGGGACCCGCCCAACCAACGAGCAGTACTTC. Amino acids: CASSVGTRPTNEQYF.

This clonotype has at least ten counts. Since it is a stray read in a library aimed at alpha chains, this beta chain has a size that is not meaningful. The genes are TRBV19 and TRBJ2-7; D remains ambiguous. Germline CDR1 LNHDA, CDR2 SQIVND (reference sequence). This CDR3 is built from 14 residues. The germline V and J ends were trimmed by 5 bases and 2 bases, with 13 bases remaining between them. The CDR3, as DNA: TGTGCCAGTAGTCCCCTTTCAGGCACCTACGAGCAGTACTTC. It translates to CASSPLSGTYEQYF. Combining the CDR3 with reference TRBV19 and TRBJ2-7 gives the whole variable domain DGGITQSPKYLFRKEGQNVTLSCEQNLNHDAMYWYRQDPGQGLRLIYYSQIVNDFQKGDIAEGYSVSREKKESFPLTVTSAQKNPTAFYLCASSPLSGTYEQYFGPGTRLTVT.

This clonotype occurred many times. This beta chain turned up in a library designed for alpha chains; as an off-target read, its abundance says little. The rearrangement links TRBV29-1 to TRBJ1-5; 8 bases agree with TRBD1. Germline V gene lookup returns CDR1 SQVTM and CDR2 ANQGSEA. The ends lost 3 bases at V and 0 bases at J; junction bases unmatched: 7. CDR3 length: 16 residues. The DNA of the CDR3 is TGCAGCGTTGAGGGACAGGTTATGCATAGCAATCAGCCCCAGCATTTT. Translated, it gives CSVEGQVMHSNQPQHF.

Relative to its sample, this clonotype is medium-sized. A library prepared for alpha chains yielded this beta chain as an off-target read; its size is of little meaning. The V call is TRBV19, the J call TRBJ2-5; 7 bases line up with TRBD2. The CDR3 extends over 14 amino acids. The trim removed 5 bases at V and 1 base at J, leaving 4 bases unmatched. Looked up from germline, CDR1 is LNHDA and CDR2 is SQIVND (reference sequence). The CDR3 here is CASSSGTIQETQYF. The CDR3 DNA reads as TGTGCCAGTAGTTCCGGGACTATCCAAGAGACCCAGTACTTC.

This clonotype is labeled medium-sized. Since the library was made to target alpha chains, this beta chain is a stray read and its abundance is not meaningful. The chain uses TRBV10-3 and TRBJ2-7; D call uncertain. The CDR3 runs to 15 residues. The V end lost 3 bases, the J end lost 2 bases, and 14 bases lay between the germline ends. The germline CDR1 and CDR2 sequences are ENHRY and SYGVKD. This CDR3 reads CAISDTKFLTYEQYF. In nucleotides, the CDR3 is TGTGCCATCAGTGATACTAAGTTTCTGACCTACGAGCAGTACTTC.

This clonotype was seen ten or more times. A library made for alpha chains picked up this beta chain off target, so its size means little. The rearrangement links TRBV7-3 to TRBJ2-1, with 10 positions matching TRBD2. The germline CDR1 and CDR2 sequences are SGHTA and FQGTGA. The CDR3 extends over 15 amino acids. With 4 bases clipped from V and 13 bases from J, the junction kept 13 bases outside the gene matches. CDR3 residues: CASSSLAGAALGQFF. CDR3 bases: TGTGCCAGCAGCTCCCTAGCGGGAGCAGCGCTAGGCCAGTTCTTC.

By share of the sample, this clonotype is medium-sized (0.01 to 0.1%). The library was designed around alpha chains, so this beta chain is a stray read whose abundance carries little weight. This chain links TRBV6-5 with TRBJ2-1; D ambiguous. Germline V gives CDR1 MNHEY, CDR2 SVGAGI. Trimming removed 6 bases at V and 9 bases at J, with 15 bases between. The CDR3 sequence is 13 residues long. CDR3 region: CASSPGRGVEQFF. The DNA for the CDR3 is TGTGCCAGCAGCCCGGGCCGAGGCGTTGAGCAGTTCTTC.

This clonotype has at least ten counts. Being off target in a library aimed at alpha chains, this beta chain has a size of little meaning. The chain couples TRBV7-9 to TRBJ2-1, with D unresolved. The CDR3 length is 13 residues. Germline V gives CDR1 SEHNR, CDR2 FQNEAQ (reference sequence). V was shortened by 5 bases and J by 6 bases, with 11 bases between the two germline ends. The CDR3 nucleotides are TGTGCCAGCAGCCTTCCTAACTTCAATGAGCAGTTCTTC. Protein: CASSLPNFNEQFF.

This clonotype was recorded many times. Because the library targeted alpha chains, this beta chain is an off-target read whose size means little. The chain has TRBV25-1 and TRBJ2-3; D is unresolved. V lost 5 bases and J 3 bases, leaving 6 bases between the germline ends. CDR1 is MGHDK and CDR2 is SYGVNS in the germline V gene. There are 12 residues in the CDR3. CDR3: CASSPGTDTQYF. The CDR3 region has the DNA TGTGCCAGCAGTCCCGGGACAGATACGCAGTATTTT.

This clonotype was recorded at least ten times. This beta chain was picked up by a library intended for alpha chains and is off target, so its count carries little meaning. The chain recombines TRBV28 with TRBJ2-5, with D perhaps matching TRBD1 or TRBD2 (5 bases each). The CDR3 is 14 amino acids. From germline, CDR1 is MDHEN and CDR2 SYDVKM. Trimming stripped 5 bases from V and 1 base from J, with 11 bases between. CDR3 bases: TGTGCCAGCAGTCCTGGGACGGCCCAAGAGACCCAGTACTTC. This codes for CASSPGTAQETQYF.

Sample share makes this clonotype medium-sized. A read error may account for a junction end that differs from germline. The size of this beta chain means little, since it is a stray read in a library made for alpha chains. The V call is TRBV7-7, the J call TRBJ2-2, with no clear D. Germline assignment: CDR1 SSHAT and CDR2 FNYEAQ (reference sequence). The CDR3 loop spans 15 amino acids. CDR3 amino acids: CASSAYSSGTGELFF. The DNA for the CDR3 is TGTGCTAGCAGCGCCTATAGCTCCGGAACCGGGGAGCTGTTTTTT.